One and the same sample provided the 27 T cell receptor beta chains below, sequenced in a study of blood T cell repertoires in COVID-19. The method was immunoSEQ multiplex PCR; TCRdb's version includes in-frame clones alone and lacks a portion of them. This sample has under 300,000 clones, with around four fifths found just once. The sequenced material came from peripheral blood. All receptors come from a man aged 45 to 65 with acute or convalescent COVID-19.

The J gene is TRBJ2-3, the V gene TRBV5-4, with TRBD2 matching over 10 bases. With 7 bases clipped from V and 0 bases from J, the junction kept 8 bases outside the gene matches. CDR1 and CDR2 (germline): SGHNT, YYREEE (reference sequence). The CDR3 contains 16 residues. The CDR3 region is CASGSSGRWSTDTQYF. The CDR3 region has the DNA TGTGCCAGCGGGTCTAGCGGGAGATGGAGCACAGATACGCAGTATTTT.

This clone was detected once. The V call is TRBV7-2, the J call TRBJ1-6; the match to TRBD1 covers 7 bases. Unmatched junction bases numbered 3, after V lost 3 bases and J lost 4 bases. The CDR3 is 15 residues long. Germline assignment: CDR1 SGHTA and CDR2 FQGNSA. The CDR3 reads CASSFVGQYNSPLHF. In nucleotides, the CDR3 is TGTGCCAGCAGCTTCGTGGGACAGTATAATTCACCCCTCCACTTT. The full variable domain, with the rest looked up from reference TRBV7-2 and TRBJ1-6, is GAGVSQSPSNKVTEKGKDVELRCDPISGHTALYWYRQSLGQGLEFLIYFQGNSAPDKSGLPSDRFSAERTGGSVSTLTIQRTQQEDSAVYLCASSFVGQYNSPLHFGNGTRLTVT.

The chain couples TRBV3-1 (or the pseudogene TRBV3-2) to TRBJ2-1; 8 bases are a match to TRBD1. Germline values: CDR1 LGHDT, CDR2 YNNKEL (reference sequence). The CDR3 is 20 residues long. V shed 3 bases and J 3 bases; nucleotides not matched to a gene: 19. CDR3 in DNA: TGTGCCAGCAGCCATCCTACCGACGGTAACAGGGGGAACGGCTACAATGAGCAGTTCTTC. It is translated as CASSHPTDGNRGNGYNEQFF.

On this clone: Within the sample, other DNA sequences also encode this same CDR3. The V and J genes are TRBV6-1 and TRBJ2-1, with TRBD2 as a possible D gene (6 bases). Germline loops: CDR1 MNHNS, CDR2 SASEGT. Trimming removed 3 bases at V and 3 bases at J, with 12 bases between. The CDR3 consists of 15 residues. The CDR3 sequence is CASSDRRGGYNEQFF. DNA of the CDR3: TGTGCCAGCAGTGATCGGCGGGGAGGCTACAATGAGCAGTTCTTC.

The chain is built from TRBV7-8 and TRBJ2-3; D possibly corresponds to TRBD1 (5 bases). CDR1 and CDR2 from the germline V gene are SGHVS and FQNEAQ. The CDR3 is 13 residues long. V gave up 6 bases and J gave up 4 bases, with 11 bases separating them. CDR3 sequence: CASRTRGPDTQYF. The DNA for the CDR3 is TGTGCCAGCAGAACAAGGGGTCCAGATACGCAGTATTTT.

V gene TRBV7-6 combines with J gene TRBJ2-1; TRBD2 matches at 9 bases. The V gene's germline CDR1 is SGHVS and CDR2 FNYEAQ. This CDR3 has 16 residues. The ends lost 2 bases at V and 0 bases at J; junction bases unmatched: 2. CDR3 loop: CASSLSSGSSYNEQFF. Here the CDR3 DNA reads TGTGCCAGCAGCTTAAGTAGCGGGAGCTCCTACAATGAGCAGTTCTTC.

J is TRBJ2-3 and V is TRBV5-1; 7 bases align to TRBD1. The V and J ends lost 1 base and 2 bases, in that order; junction bases with no gene match: 4. The CDR3 runs to 15 residues. Germline CDR1 reads SGHRS; CDR2 reads YFSETQ. CDR3 nucleotide sequence: TGCGCCAGCAGCTTGACGGGACAGCACACAGATACGCAGTATTTT. Protein product: CASSLTGQHTDTQYF.

The sample holds a few counts of this clone. V usage is TRBV28 and J usage is TRBJ1-2; a weak D match, TRBD1 (5 bases). CDR1 and CDR2 (germline): MDHEN, SYDVKM. This CDR3 spans 11 amino acids. The germline V and J ends were trimmed by 11 bases and 4 bases, with 11 bases remaining between them. DNA of the CDR3: TGTGCCGTCCAGGGCGGCTATGGCTACACCTTC. Its protein is CAVQGGYGYTF.

The rearrangement links TRBV7-2 to TRBJ1-4; maybe TRBD1 (6 bases). The germline V gene has CDR1 SGHTA and CDR2 FQGNSA. This CDR3 spans 14 amino acids. The V end was cut by 1 base, the J end by 8 bases, with 11 bases between. The CDR3 reads CASSLEDTGEKLFF. The DNA for the CDR3 is TGTGCCAGCAGCTTAGAAGACACAGGGGAAAAACTGTTTTTT.

The rearrangement joins TRBV25-1 to TRBJ1-1; no definite D call. The V end lost 0 bases, the J end lost 4 bases, and 6 bases lay between the germline ends. Germline-derived CDR1 and CDR2 are MGHDK and SYGVNS. The CDR3 contains 13 residues. The CDR3 loop reads CASSEYEFTEAFF. The CDR3 coding sequence is TGTGCCAGCAGTGAATACGAGTTCACTGAAGCTTTCTTT. The variable domain in full, completed from reference TRBV25-1 and TRBJ1-1, reads EADIYQTPRYLVIGTGKKITLECSQTMGHDKMYWYQQDPGMELHLIHYSYGVNSTEKGDLSSESTVSRIRTEHFPLTLESARPSHTSQYLCASSEYEFTEAFFGQGTRLTVV.

The chain uses TRBV30 and TRBJ2-3; TRBD1 aligns across 8 bases. Germline trimming cut 5 bases from V and 6 bases from J; bases unmatched to any gene: 7. The CDR3 spans 13 residues. The germline V gene encodes CDR1 GTSNPN and CDR2 SVGIG (reference sequence). The CDR3 here is CAWDRGIIDTQYF. The CDR3, as DNA: TGTGCCTGGGACAGGGGAATTATCGATACGCAGTATTTT.

The CDR3 nucleotides are TGTGCCAGCAGCCCCCCGCGAGGGGGTAACACTGAAGCTTTCTTT. Translation: CASSPPRGGNTEAFF. The chain couples TRBV7-9 to TRBJ1-1, with D perhaps matching TRBD1 (6 bases). The CDR3 totals 15 residues. The germline CDR1 and CDR2 sequences are SEHNR and FQNEAQ (reference sequence). Trimming pared 5 bases from V and 2 bases from J, leaving 15 bases between.

The J gene is TRBJ1-2, the V gene TRBV3-1 (or the pseudogene TRBV3-2), with D possibly TRBD1 on 6 matching bases. CDR3 length: 14 residues. Trimming cost V 2 bases and J 4 bases, with 11 bases left between them. CDR1 and CDR2 from the germline V gene are LGHDT and YNNKEL (reference sequence). The CDR3 nucleotides read TGTGCCAGCAGCCAAAAACAGGGAAGCTATGGCTACACCTTC. Translating it yields CASSQKQGSYGYTF.

The V gene is TRBV4-1, the J gene TRBJ1-2; TRBD1 agrees at 7 bases. The CDR3 contains 15 residues. Germline-derived CDR1 and CDR2 are MGHRA and YSYEKL. Losses at the gene ends were 2 bases for V and 6 bases for J; bases not matched to a gene: 9. The CDR3 spells CASSQLTDRAHGYTF. As DNA, the CDR3 is TGCGCCAGCAGCCAACTCACCGACAGGGCCCATGGCTACACCTTC.

This clone appeared a few times. The DNA for the CDR3 is TGTGCCAGTAGGGATGGACAGGGGGTAAAGTTAACTGAAGCTTTCTTT. Its translation is CASRDGQGVKLTEAFF. The rearrangement uses TRBV19 and TRBJ1-1; TRBD1 aligns across 10 bases. The CDR3 contains 16 residues. Germline CDR1 is LNHDA and CDR2 is SQIVND (reference sequence). J gave up 5 bases and V 6 bases, and 12 bases lay outside the gene matches.

V usage is TRBV27 and J usage is TRBJ2-7; 12 nucleotides align to TRBD1. Germline V gene lookup returns CDR1 MNHEY and CDR2 SMNVEV (reference sequence). CDR3 length equals 16 residues. J lost 5 bases, V lost 3 bases, and 8 bases had no gene match. CDR3 loop: CASSFEGGTGGHEQYF. The CDR3 DNA follows: TGTGCCAGCAGTTTCGAGGGCGGGACAGGGGGCCACGAGCAGTACTTC.

The chain links TRBV18 to TRBJ1-6; TRBD1 matches 7 bases. V was clipped by 1 base and J by 5 bases; unmatched bases: 2. The germline V gene encodes CDR1 KGHSH and CDR2 LQKENI. This CDR3 region has 15 residues. In nucleotides, the CDR3 is TGTGCCAGCTCACCACGGGGGACAGATAATTCACCCCTCCACTTT. Amino acid sequence: CASSPRGTDNSPLHF.

The rearrangement links TRBV13 to TRBJ2-2; tentatively, D is TRBD1 (5 bases). The CDR3 sequence is 16 residues long. V was pared by 5 bases and J by 1 base, with 14 bases between. Germline V gene data show CDR1 as PRHDT and CDR2 as FYEKMQ (reference sequence). CDR3 region: CASSLQGIENTGELFF. DNA of the CDR3: TGTGCCAGCAGCCTGCAGGGAATAGAGAACACCGGGGAGCTGTTTTTT.

With regard to this clone: The same CDR3 arises from other DNA sequences in this sample as well. The chain has TRBV5-1 and TRBJ2-5; 7 bases match TRBD1. Per germline, CDR1 SGHRS and CDR2 YFSETQ. With 4 bases clipped from V and 4 bases from J, the junction kept 4 bases outside the gene matches. The CDR3 runs to 13 residues. This CDR3 is CASSPQGLETQYF. DNA of the CDR3: TGCGCCAGCAGCCCACAGGGGTTAGAGACCCAGTACTTC.

The rearrangement links TRBV30 to TRBJ1-2; 9 bases line up with TRBD1. This CDR3 has 14 residues. J gave up 4 bases and V 3 bases, and 6 bases lay outside the gene matches. Germline values: CDR1 GTSNPN, CDR2 SVGIG (reference sequence). CDR3 DNA: TGTGCCTGGAGAGCGGACAGGGGCGGCTATGGCTACACCTTC. This gives the protein CAWRADRGGYGYTF. Filled out from reference TRBV30 and TRBJ1-2, the complete variable domain reads SQTIHQWPATLVQPVGSPLSLECTVEGTSNPNLYWYRQAAGRGLQLLFYSVGIGQISSEVPQNLSASRPQDRQFILSSKKLLLSDSGFYLCAWRADRGGYGYTFGSGTRLTVV.

V gene TRBV6-5 combines with J gene TRBJ2-1; the match to TRBD2 covers 9 bases. V dropped 0 bases and J dropped 6; count of bases not matched to a gene: 6. The CDR3 extends over 16 amino acids. Germline assignment: CDR1 MNHEY and CDR2 SVGAGI. The chain's CDR3 is CASSYSGSGRVNEQFF. DNA of the CDR3: TGTGCCAGCAGTTACTCAGGTAGCGGGAGAGTCAATGAGCAGTTCTTC.

The chain has TRBV12-3 or TRBV12-4 and TRBJ1-3; no definite D call. The CDR3 sequence is 11 residues long. V lost 3 bases and J 14 bases, leaving 11 bases between the germline ends. CDR3 protein: CASSFEASVYF. The DNA for the CDR3 is TGTGCCAGCAGTTTCGAGGCCAGCGTATATTTT.

This rearrangement joins TRBV2 to TRBJ2-5, with 9 bases fitting TRBD1. The CDR3 is made up of 16 amino acids. V shed 1 base and J 2 bases; nucleotides not matched to a gene: 5. The germline CDR1 and CDR2 sequences are SNHLY and FYNNEI. The CDR3 DNA is TGTGCCAGCAGTGAAGGGTCGGACAGGGGACAAGAGACCCAGTACTTC. Protein sequence: CASSEGSDRGQETQYF.

V and J are TRBV3-1 (or the pseudogene TRBV3-2) and TRBJ2-1; TRBD2 agrees at 7 bases. Germline assignment: CDR1 LGHDT and CDR2 YNNKEL (reference sequence). V shed 0 bases and J 8 bases; nucleotides not matched to a gene: 16. CDR3 length: 18 amino acids. In nucleotides, the CDR3 is TGTGCCAGCAGCCAAGATCTGGGAGGGGAGGGCCAACGGTATGAGCAGTTCTTC. Translated, it gives CASSQDLGGEGQRYEQFF.

This clone was found once. The rearrangement joins TRBV13 to TRBJ1-3, with 7 nucleotides matching TRBD1. Germline CDR1 reads PRHDT; CDR2 reads FYEKMQ (reference sequence). The V and J ends lost 5 bases and 2 bases, in that order; junction bases with no gene match: 3. The CDR3 runs 14 residues. Here the CDR3 DNA reads TGTGCCAGCAGCCCTGGGACAGCTGGAAACACCATATATTTT. Encoded protein: CASSPGTAGNTIYF. The whole variable domain, remainder taken from reference TRBV13 and TRBJ1-3, is AAGVIQSPRHLIKEKRETATLKCYPIPRHDTVYWYQQGPGQDPQFLISFYEKMQSDKGSIPDRFSAQQFSDYHSELNMSSLELGDSALYFCASSPGTAGNTIYFGEGSWLTVV.

The gene calls are TRBV9 and TRBJ2-1, with TRBD1 as a possible D gene (6 bases). Germline V CDR1 and CDR2: SGDLS, YYNGEE. Trimming removed 0 bases at V and 5 bases at J, with 9 bases between. The CDR3 has 14 residues. CDR3 DNA sequence: TGTGCCAGCAGCGTAGTGGACAGCGACAATGAGCAGTTCTTC. This codes for CASSVVDSDNEQFF.

This chain links TRBV28 with TRBJ1-5, with TRBD1 matching over 9 bases. CDR1 is MDHEN, CDR2 SYDVKM, per germline. The V and J ends lost 6 bases and 2 bases, in that order; junction bases with no gene match: 8. The CDR3 spans 16 residues. The CDR3 sequence is CASRFHRGQGNQPQHF. For the CDR3, the DNA is TGTGCCAGCAGGTTTCACAGGGGGCAGGGCAATCAGCCCCAGCATTTT.